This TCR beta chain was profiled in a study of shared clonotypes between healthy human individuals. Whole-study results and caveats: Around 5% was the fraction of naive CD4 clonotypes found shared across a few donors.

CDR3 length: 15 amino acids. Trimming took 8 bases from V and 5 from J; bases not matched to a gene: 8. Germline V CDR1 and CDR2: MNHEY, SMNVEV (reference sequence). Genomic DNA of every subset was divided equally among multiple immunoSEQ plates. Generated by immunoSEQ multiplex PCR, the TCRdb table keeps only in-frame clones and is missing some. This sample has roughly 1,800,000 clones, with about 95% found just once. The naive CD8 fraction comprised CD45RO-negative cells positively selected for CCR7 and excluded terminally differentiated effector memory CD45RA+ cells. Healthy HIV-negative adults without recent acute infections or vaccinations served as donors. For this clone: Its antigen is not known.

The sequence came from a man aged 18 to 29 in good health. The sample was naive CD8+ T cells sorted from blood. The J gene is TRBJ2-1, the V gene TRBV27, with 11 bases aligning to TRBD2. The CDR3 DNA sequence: TGTGCCAGCGCGAGTGGGACTAGCGGAAACAATGAGCAGTTCTTC. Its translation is CASASGTSGNNEQFF.